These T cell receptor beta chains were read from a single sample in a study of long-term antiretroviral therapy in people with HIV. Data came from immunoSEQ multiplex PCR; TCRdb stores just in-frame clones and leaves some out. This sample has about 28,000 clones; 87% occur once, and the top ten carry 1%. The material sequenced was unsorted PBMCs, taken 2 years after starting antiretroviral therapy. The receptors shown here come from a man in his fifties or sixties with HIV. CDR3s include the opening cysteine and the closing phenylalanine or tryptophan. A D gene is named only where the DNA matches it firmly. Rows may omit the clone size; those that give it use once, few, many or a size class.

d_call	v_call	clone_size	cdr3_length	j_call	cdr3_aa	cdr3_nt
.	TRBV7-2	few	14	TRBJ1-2	CASSLAQGWDGYTF	TGTGCCAGCAGCTTAGCCCAGGGGTGGGATGGCTACACCTTC
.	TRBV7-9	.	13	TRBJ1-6	CASSQNYNSPLHF	TGTGCCAGCAGCCAAAACTATAATTCACCCCTCCACTTT
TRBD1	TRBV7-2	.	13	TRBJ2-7	CASSQDRGRNRYF	TGTGCCAGCAGCCAGGACAGGGGGCGCAATCGGTACTTC
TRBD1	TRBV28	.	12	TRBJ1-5	CASQGGSQPQHF	TGTGCCAGCCAGGGGGGGAGTCAGCCCCAGCATTTT
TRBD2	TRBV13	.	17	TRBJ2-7	CASSLVRTSGPSYEQYF	TGTGCCAGCAGCTTAGTGCGGACTAGCGGGCCCTCCTACGAGCAGTACTTC
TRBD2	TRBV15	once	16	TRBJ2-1	CATSRQSGGAYNEQFF	TGTGCCACCAGCAGACAGAGCGGGGGGGCCTACAATGAGCAGTTCTTC
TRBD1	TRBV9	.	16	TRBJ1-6	CASSVDGTASNSPLHF	TGTGCCAGCAGCGTAGATGGGACAGCCAGTAATTCACCCCTCCACTTT
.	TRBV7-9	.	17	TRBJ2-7	CASSLTSARSSTYEQYF	TGTGCCAGCAGCTTAACTTCGGCTAGATCCTCGACCTACGAGCAGTACTTC
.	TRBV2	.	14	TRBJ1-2	CASRRTGSLVGYTF	TGTGCCAGCAGAAGAACAGGGTCTCTCGTTGGCTACACCTTC
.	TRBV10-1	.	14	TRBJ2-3	CASSYRDPPDTQYF	TGCGCCAGCAGTTACCGGGACCCCCCAGATACGCAGTATTTT
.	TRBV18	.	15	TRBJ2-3	CASSPAGALQGTQYF	TGTGCCAGCTCACCGGCGGGAGCTCTACAGGGTACGCAGTATTTT
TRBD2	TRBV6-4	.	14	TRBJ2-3	CASSEAGGTDTQYF	TGTGCCAGCAGTGAAGCGGGAGGGACAGATACGCAGTATTTT
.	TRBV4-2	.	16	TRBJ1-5	CASSQRLDESNQPQHF	TGTGCCAGCAGCCAAAGGCTCGATGAGAGCAATCAGCCCCAGCATTTT
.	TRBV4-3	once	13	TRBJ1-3	CASSQISGNTIYF	TGCGCCAGCAGCCAAATCTCTGGAAACACCATATATTTT
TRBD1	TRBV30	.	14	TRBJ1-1	CAWSARTGETEAFF	TGTGCCTGGAGTGCGAGGACAGGGGAGACTGAAGCTTTCTTT
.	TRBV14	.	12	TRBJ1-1	CASSQPNTEAFF	TGTGCCAGCAGCCAACCCAACACTGAAGCTTTCTTT
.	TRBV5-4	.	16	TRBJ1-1	CASSPRETRWNTEAFF	TGTGCCAGCAGCCCCAGAGAGACGCGCTGGAACACTGAAGCTTTCTTT
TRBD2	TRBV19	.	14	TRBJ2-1	CASSVASGVGEQFF	TGTGCCAGTAGTGTAGCTAGCGGGGTAGGTGAGCAGTTCTTC
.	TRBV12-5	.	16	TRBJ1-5	CASGLVLGRESQPQHF	TGTGCTAGTGGTTTGGTACTTGGCAGGGAAAGCCAGCCCCAGCATTTT